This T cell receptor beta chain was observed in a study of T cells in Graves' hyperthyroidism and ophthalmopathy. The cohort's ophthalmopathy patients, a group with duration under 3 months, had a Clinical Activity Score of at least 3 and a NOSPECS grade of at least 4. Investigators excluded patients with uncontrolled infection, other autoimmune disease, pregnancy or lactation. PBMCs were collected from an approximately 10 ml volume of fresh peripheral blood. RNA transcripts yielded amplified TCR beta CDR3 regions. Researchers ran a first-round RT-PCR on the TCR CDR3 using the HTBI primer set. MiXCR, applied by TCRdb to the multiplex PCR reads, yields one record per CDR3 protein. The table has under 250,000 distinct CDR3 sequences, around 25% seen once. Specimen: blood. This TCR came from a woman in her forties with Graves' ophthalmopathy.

This chain's CDR3 is CASSVPGTGGEETQYF. The CDR3 DNA reads TGCGCCAGCAGCGTCCCCGGGACAGGGGGCGAAGAGACCCAGTACTTC. The J gene is TRBJ2-5, the V gene TRBV5-1; 12 nucleotides line up with TRBD1. The CDR3 sequence is 16 residues long. Germline CDR1 reads SGHRS; CDR2 reads YFSETQ. Losses at the gene ends were 4 bases for V and 3 bases for J; bases not matched to a gene: 7.